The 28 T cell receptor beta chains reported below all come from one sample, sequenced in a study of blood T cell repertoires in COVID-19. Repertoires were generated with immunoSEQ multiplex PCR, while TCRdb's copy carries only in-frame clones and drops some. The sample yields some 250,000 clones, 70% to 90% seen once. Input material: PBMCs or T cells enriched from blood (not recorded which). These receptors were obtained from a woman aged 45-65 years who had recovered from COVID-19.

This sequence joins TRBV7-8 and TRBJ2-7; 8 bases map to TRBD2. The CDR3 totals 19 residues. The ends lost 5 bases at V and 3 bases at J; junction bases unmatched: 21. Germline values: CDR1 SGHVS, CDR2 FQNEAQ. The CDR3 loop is CASSITRSGSSLTHYEQYF. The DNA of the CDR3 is TGTGCCAGCAGCATTACCCGGAGCGGGAGCTCCCTCACACACTACGAGCAGTACTTC.

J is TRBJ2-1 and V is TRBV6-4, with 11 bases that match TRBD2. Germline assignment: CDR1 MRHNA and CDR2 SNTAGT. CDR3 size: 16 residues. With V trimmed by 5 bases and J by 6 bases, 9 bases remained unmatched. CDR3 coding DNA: TGTGCCAGCAGTCCCCAAGGGCTAGCGGGAGGCAATGAGCAGTTCTTC. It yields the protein CASSPQGLAGGNEQFF.

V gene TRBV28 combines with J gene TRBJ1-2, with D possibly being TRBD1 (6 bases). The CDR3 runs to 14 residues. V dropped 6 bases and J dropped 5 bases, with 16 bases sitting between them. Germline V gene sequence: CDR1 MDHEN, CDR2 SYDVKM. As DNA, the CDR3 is TGTGCCAGCAGCCAAACCAGGGGCGGATATGGCTACACCTTC. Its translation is CASSQTRGGYGYTF.

CDR3 coding DNA: TGTGCCAGCTCACCCCGGGGGGGGCTTGACACTGAAGCTTTCTTT. Protein product: CASSPRGGLDTEAFF. V is TRBV18 and J is TRBJ1-1, with D possibly being TRBD1 (6 bases). CDR1 and CDR2 (germline): KGHSH, LQKENI. The CDR3 length is 15 residues. V lost 3 bases, J lost 3 bases, and 14 bases lay in between. Full variable domain (outside the CDR3, taken from reference TRBV18 and TRBJ1-1): NAGVMQNPRHLVRRRGQEARLRCSPMKGHSHVYWYRQLPEEGLKFMVYLQKENIIDESGMPKERFSAEFPKEGPSILRIQQVVRGDSAAYFCASSPRGGLDTEAFFGQGTRLTVV.

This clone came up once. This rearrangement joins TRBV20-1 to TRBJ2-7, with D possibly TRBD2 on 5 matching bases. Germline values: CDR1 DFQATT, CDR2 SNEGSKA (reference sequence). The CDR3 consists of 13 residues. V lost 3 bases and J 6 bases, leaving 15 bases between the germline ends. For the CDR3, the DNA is TGCAGTGCTAGTGGCCGGGGTGTCCCCGAGCAGTACTTC. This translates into CSASGRGVPEQYF.

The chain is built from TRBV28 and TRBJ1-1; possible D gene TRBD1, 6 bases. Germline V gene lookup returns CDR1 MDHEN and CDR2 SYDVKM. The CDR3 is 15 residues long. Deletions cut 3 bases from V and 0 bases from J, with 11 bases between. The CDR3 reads CASSFTGFMNTEAFF. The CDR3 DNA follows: TGTGCCAGCAGTTTTACAGGGTTCATGAACACTGAAGCTTTCTTT.

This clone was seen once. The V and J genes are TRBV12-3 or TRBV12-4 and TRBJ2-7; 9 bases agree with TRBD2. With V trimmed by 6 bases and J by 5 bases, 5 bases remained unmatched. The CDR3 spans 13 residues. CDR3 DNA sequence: TGTGCCAGCAGCCTCGGACTAGCGAACGAGCAGTACTTC. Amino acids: CASSLGLANEQYF.

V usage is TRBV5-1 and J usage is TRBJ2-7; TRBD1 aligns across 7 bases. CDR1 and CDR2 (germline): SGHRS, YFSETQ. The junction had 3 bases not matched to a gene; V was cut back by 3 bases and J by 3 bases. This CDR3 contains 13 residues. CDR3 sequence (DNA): TGCGCCAGCAGCTCCACAGGGGTCTACGAGCAGTACTTC. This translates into CASSSTGVYEQYF. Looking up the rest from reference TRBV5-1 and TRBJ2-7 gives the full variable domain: KAGVTQTPRYLIKTRGQQVTLSCSPISGHRSVSWYQQTPGQGLQFLFEYFSETQRNKGNFPGRFSGRQFSNSRSEMNVSTLELGDSALYLCASSSTGVYEQYFGPGTRLTVT.

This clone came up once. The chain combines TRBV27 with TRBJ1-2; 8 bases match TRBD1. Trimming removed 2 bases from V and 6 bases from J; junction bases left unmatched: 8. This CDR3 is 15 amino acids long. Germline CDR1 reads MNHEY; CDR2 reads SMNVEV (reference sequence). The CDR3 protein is CASSLRQGANNGYTF. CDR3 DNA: TGTGCCAGCAGTTTAAGGCAGGGGGCAAATAATGGCTACACCTTC.

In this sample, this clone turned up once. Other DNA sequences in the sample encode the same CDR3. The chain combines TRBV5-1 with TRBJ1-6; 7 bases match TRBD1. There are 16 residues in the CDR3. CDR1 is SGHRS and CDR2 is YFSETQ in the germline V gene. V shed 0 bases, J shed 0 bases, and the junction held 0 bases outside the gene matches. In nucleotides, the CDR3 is TGCGCCAGCAGCTTGGGACAGGGCTCCTATAATTCACCCCTCCACTTT. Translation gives CASSLGQGSYNSPLHF.

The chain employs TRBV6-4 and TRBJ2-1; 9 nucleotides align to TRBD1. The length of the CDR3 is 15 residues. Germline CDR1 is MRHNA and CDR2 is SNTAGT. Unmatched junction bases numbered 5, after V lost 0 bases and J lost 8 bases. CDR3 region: CASSDSGQGIDEQFF. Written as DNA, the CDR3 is TGTGCCAGCAGTGACTCAGGACAGGGGATTGATGAGCAGTTCTTC.

CDR3 nucleotides: TGTGCCAGCAGCTTGGACAGGGATTACTGGAATGAGCAGTTCTTC. Encoded protein: CASSLDRDYWNEQFF. The chain is built from TRBV7-2 and TRBJ2-1; TRBD1 matches 8 bases. The V segment lost 3 bases and the J segment 7 bases; nucleotides outside the gene matches: 8. Germline CDR1 SGHTA, CDR2 FQGNSA. The CDR3 is 15 amino acids.

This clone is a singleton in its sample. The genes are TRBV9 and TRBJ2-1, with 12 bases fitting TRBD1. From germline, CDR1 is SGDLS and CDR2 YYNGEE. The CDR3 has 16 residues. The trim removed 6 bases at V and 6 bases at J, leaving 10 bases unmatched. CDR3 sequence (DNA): TGTGCCAGCACCCCCTCCCTGGGACAGGGGGCCAATGAGCAGTTCTTC. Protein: CASTPSLGQGANEQFF.

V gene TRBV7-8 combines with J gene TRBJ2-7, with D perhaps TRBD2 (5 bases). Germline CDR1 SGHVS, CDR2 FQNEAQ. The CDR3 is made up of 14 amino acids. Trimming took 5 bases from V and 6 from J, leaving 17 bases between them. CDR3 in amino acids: CASSPIGERAEQYF. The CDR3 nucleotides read TGTGCCAGCAGCCCCATCGGGGAGAGGGCCGAGCAGTACTTC.

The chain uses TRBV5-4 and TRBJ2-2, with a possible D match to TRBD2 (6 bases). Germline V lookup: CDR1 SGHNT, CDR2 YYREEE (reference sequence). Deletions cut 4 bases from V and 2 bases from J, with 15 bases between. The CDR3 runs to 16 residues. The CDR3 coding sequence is TGTGCCAGCAGCAAAGCCGGGACTCTAAACACCGGGGAGCTGTTTTTT. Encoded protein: CASSKAGTLNTGELFF. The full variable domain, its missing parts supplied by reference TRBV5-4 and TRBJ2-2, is ETGVTQSPTHLIKTRGQQVTLRCSSQSGHNTVSWYQQALGQGPQFIFQYYREEENGRGNFPPRFSGLQFPNYSSELNVNALELDDSALYLCASSKAGTLNTGELFFGEGSRLTVL.

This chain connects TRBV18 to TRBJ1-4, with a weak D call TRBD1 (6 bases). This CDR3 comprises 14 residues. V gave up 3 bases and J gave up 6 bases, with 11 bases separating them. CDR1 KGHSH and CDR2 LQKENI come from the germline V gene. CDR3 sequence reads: CASSPTGQHEKLFF. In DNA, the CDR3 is TGTGCCAGCTCACCGACCGGACAGCATGAAAAACTGTTTTTT.

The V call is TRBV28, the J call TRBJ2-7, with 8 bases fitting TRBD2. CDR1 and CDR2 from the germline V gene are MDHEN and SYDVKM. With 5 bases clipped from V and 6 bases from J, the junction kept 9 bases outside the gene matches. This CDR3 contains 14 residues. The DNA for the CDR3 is TGTGCCAGCAGTCTCCTCGGGAGGGGGGCCGAGCAGTACTTC. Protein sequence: CASSLLGRGAEQYF.

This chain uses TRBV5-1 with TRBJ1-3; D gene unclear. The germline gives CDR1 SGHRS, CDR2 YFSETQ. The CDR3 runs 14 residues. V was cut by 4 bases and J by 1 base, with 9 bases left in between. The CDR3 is CASSGGTSGNTIYF. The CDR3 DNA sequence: TGCGCCAGCAGCGGCGGTACGTCTGGAAACACCATATATTTT.

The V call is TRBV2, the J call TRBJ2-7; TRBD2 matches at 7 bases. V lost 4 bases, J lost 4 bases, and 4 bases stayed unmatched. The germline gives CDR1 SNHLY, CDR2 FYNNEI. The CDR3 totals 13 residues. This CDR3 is CASSGLAGYEQYF. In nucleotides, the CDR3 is TGTGCCAGCAGTGGACTAGCTGGATACGAGCAGTACTTC.

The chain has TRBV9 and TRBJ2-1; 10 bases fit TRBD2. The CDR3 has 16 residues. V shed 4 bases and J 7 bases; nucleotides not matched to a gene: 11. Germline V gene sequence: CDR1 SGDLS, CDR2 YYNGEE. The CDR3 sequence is CASSLLAGEGRNEQFF. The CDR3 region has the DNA TGTGCCAGCAGCCTTCTAGCGGGAGAGGGGCGGAATGAGCAGTTCTTC.

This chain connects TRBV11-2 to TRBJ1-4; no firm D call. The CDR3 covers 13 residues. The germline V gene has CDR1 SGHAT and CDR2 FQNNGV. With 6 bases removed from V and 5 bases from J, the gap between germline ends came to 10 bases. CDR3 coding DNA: TGTGCCAGCAGGCCTCGGGGAAATGAAAAACTGTTTTTT. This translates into CASRPRGNEKLFF.

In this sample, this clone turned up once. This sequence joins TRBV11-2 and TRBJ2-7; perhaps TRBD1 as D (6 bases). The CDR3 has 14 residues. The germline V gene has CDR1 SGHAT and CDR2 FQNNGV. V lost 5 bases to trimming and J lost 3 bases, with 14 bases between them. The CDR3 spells CASSHPGQHYEQYF. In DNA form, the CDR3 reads TGTGCCAGCAGCCATCCGGGACAACACTACGAGCAGTACTTC. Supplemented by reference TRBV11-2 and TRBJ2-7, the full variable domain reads EAGVAQSPRYKIIEKRQSVAFWCNPISGHATLYWYQQILGQGPKLLIQFQNNGVVDDSQLPKDRFSAERLKGVDSTLKIQPAKLEDSAVYLCASSHPGQHYEQYFGPGTRLTVT.

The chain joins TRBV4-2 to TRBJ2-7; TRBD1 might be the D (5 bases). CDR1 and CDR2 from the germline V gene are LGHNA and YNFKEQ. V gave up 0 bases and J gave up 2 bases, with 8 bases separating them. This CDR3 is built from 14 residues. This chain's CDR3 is CASSQDGATYEQYF. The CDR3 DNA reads TGTGCCAGCAGCCAAGATGGGGCGACCTACGAGCAGTACTTC.

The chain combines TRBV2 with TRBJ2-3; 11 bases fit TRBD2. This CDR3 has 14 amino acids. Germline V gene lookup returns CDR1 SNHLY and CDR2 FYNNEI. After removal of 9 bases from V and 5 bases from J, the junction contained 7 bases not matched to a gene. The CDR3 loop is CASSTSGIVDTQYF. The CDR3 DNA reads TGTGCCAGTTCGACTAGCGGGATAGTAGATACGCAGTATTTT. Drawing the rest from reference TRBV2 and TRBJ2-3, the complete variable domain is EPEVTQTPSHQVTQMGQEVILRCVPISNHLYFYWYRQILGQKVEFLVSFYNNEISEKSEIFDDQFSVERPDGSNFTLKIRSTKLEDSAMYFCASSTSGIVDTQYFGPGTRLTVL.

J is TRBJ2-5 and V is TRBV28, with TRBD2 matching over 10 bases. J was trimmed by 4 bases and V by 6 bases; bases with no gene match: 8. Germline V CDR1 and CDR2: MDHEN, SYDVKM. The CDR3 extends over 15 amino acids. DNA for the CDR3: TGTGCCAGCAGCCAGATAGCGGGAGGAGGAGAGACCCAGTACTTC. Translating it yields CASSQIAGGGETQYF.

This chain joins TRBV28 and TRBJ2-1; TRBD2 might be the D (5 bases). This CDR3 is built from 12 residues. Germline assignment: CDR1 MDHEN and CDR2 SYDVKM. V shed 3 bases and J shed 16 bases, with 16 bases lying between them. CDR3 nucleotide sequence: TGTGCCAGCAGTTTTCTCGGGGTACGAACATTCTTC. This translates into CASSFLGVRTFF.

CDR3 sequence (DNA): TGTGCCAGCAGTTTTCCGCAGGGAATGAACACTGAAGCTTTCTTT. Protein product: CASSFPQGMNTEAFF. The chain links TRBV2 to TRBJ1-1, with D tentatively TRBD1 (5 bases). The CDR3 runs 15 residues. Germline V gene data show CDR1 as SNHLY and CDR2 as FYNNEI. The ends were cut back, 5 bases at V and 0 bases at J, with 13 bases in the middle.

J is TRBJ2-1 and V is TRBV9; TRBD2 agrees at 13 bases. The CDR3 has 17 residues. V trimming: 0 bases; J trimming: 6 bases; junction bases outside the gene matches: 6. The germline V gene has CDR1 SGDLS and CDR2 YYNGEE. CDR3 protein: CASSVVLGTSGVNEQFF. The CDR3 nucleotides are TGTGCCAGCAGCGTAGTCCTCGGGACTAGCGGGGTCAATGAGCAGTTCTTC.